This T cell receptor beta chain comes out of a study of early T cells in non-severe SARS-CoV-2 infection. Study context: Sequencing used unsorted whole-blood bulk RNA, so chains lack pairing. Study results and caveats: VDJdb-based matching was biased toward anti-spike CD8 responses and missed private and CD4 specificities.

This clonotype was observed at least ten times. Its antigen remains unknown. Molecules of cDNA were individually given unique molecular identifiers that were attached to them. TCRdb re-called the 5' RACE reads with MiXCR, one entry per CDR3 protein. The table shows roughly 76,000 distinct CDR3 sequences, with 12% occurring only once. CDR1 is SGHAT, CDR2 FQNNGV, per germline. The CDR3 covers 16 residues. The ends lost 4 bases at V and 6 bases at J; junction bases unmatched: 5. This clonotype originated in an adult who was a healthcare worker with PCR-confirmed SARS-CoV-2 infection or an uninfected control (not recorded which). Input material: whole blood. The gene calls are TRBV11-2 and TRBJ2-1; 14 nucleotides line up with TRBD2. CDR3 nucleotides: TGTGCCAGCAGCTCCCCGGGACTAGCGGGAGTCAATGAGCAGTTCTTC. Residues: CASSSPGLAGVNEQFF.